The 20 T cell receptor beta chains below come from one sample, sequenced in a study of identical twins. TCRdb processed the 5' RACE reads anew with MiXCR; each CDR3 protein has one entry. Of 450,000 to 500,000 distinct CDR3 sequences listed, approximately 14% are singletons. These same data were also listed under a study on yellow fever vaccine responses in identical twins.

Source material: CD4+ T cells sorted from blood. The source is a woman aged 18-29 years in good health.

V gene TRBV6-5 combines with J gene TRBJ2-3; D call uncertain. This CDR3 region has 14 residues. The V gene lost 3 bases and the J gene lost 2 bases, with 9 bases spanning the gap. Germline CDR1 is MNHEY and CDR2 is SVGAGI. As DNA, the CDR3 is TGTGCCAGCAGTTATACAAGAAACACAGATACGCAGTATTTT. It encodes CASSYTRNTDTQYF.

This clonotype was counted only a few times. The CDR3 region is CASKALSGANVLTF. Here the CDR3 DNA reads TGTGCCAGCAAGGCGCTCTCTGGGGCCAACGTCCTGACTTTC. The chain carries TRBV6-1 and TRBJ2-6; D call uncertain. V lost 7 bases and J lost 0, with 7 bases in between. This CDR3 has 14 residues. CDR1 MNHNS and CDR2 SASEGT come from the germline V gene.

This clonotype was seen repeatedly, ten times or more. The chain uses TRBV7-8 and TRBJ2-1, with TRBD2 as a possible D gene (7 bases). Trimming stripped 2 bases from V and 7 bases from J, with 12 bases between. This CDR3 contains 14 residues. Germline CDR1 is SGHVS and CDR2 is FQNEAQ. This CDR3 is CASSLFGGPNEQFF. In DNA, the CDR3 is TGTGCCAGCAGCTTATTCGGGGGGCCGAATGAGCAGTTCTTC.

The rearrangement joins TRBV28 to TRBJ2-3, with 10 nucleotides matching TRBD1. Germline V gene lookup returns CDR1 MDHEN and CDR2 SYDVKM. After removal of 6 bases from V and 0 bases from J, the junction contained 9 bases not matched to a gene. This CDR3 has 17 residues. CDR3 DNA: TGTGCCAGCAGGGGGGAATGGGACAGGGGTAGCACAGATACGCAGTATTTT. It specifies CASRGEWDRGSTDTQYF.

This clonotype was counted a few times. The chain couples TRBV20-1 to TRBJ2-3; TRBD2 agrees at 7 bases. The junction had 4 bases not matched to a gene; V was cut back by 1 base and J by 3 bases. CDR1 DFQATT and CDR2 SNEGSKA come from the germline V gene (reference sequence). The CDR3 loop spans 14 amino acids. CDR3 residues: CSARARGGTDTQYF. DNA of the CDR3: TGCAGTGCTAGAGCCCGGGGAGGGACAGATACGCAGTATTTT.

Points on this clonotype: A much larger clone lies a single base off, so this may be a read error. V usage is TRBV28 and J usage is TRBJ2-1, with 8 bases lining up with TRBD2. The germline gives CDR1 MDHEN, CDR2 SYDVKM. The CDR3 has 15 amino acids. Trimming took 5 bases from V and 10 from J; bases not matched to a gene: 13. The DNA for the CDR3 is TGTGCCAGCAGTCCACGACTAGCGTCAAGTCGGGAGCAGTTCTTC. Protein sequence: CASSPRLASSREQFF.

The CDR3 sequence is CASTTSGGTDTQYF. The CDR3 bases are TGCGCCAGCACCACTAGCGGGGGCACAGATACGCAGTATTTT. The genes are TRBV4-1 and TRBJ2-3, with 10 bases fitting TRBD2. V lost 7 bases, J lost 1 base, and 2 bases stayed unmatched. CDR1 and CDR2 from the germline V gene are MGHRA and YSYEKL. The CDR3 is 14 amino acids.

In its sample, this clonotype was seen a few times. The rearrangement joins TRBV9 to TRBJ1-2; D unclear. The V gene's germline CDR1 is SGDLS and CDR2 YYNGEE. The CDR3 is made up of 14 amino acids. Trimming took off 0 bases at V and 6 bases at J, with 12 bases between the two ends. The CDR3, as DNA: TGTGCCAGCAGCGTAGCGTCGGGATTCGATGGCTACACCTTC. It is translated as CASSVASGFDGYTF.

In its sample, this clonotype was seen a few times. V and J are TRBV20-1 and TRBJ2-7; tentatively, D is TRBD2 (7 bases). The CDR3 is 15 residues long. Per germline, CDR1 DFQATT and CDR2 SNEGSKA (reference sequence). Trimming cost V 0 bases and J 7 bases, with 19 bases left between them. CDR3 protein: CSARDRRGGLLEQYF. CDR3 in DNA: TGCAGTGCTAGAGATAGGAGGGGGGGTCTTCTGGAGCAGTACTTC.

The CDR3 spells CASIWDARSGNTIYF. The CDR3 DNA is TGTGCCAGCATTTGGGACGCTCGCTCTGGAAACACCATATATTTT. The chain recombines TRBV2 with TRBJ1-3; D is perhaps TRBD1 (5 bases). The CDR3 has 15 residues. Germline V gene data show CDR1 as SNHLY and CDR2 as FYNNEI. V lost 7 bases, J lost 0 bases, and 13 bases lay in between.

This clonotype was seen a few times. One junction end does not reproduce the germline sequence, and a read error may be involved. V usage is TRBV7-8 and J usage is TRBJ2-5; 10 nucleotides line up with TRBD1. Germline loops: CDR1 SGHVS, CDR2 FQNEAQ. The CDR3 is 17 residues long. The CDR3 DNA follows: TGTGCCAGCACCTTAGGTCGGACCGGGACAGGGGAAGAGACCCAGTACTTC. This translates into CASTLGRTGTGEETQYF. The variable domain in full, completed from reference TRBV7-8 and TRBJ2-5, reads GAGVSQSPRYKVAKRGQDVALRCDPISGHVSLFWYQQALGQGPEFLTYFQNEAQLDKSGLPSDRFFAERPEGSVSTLKIQRTQQEDSAVYLCASTLGRTGTGEETQYFGPGTRLLVL.

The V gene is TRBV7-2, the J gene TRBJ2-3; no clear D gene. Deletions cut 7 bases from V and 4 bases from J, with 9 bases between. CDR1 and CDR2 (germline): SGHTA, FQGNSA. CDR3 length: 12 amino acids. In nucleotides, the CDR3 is TGTGCCAGCACACTCGCGGCAGATACGCAGTATTTT. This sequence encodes CASTLAADTQYF.

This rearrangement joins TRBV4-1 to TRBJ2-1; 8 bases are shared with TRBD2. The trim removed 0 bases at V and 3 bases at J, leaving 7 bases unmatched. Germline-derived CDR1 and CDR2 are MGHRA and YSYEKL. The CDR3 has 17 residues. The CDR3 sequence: CASSQDGNSGIYNEQFF. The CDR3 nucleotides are TGCGCCAGCAGCCAAGATGGTAATAGCGGGATCTACAATGAGCAGTTCTTC.

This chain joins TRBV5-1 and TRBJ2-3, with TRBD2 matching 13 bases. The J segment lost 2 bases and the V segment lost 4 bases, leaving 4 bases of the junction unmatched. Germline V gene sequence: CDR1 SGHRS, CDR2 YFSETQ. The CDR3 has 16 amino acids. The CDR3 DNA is TGCGCCAGCAGCACGGGACTAGCGGGGTTCACAGATACGCAGTATTTT. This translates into CASSTGLAGFTDTQYF. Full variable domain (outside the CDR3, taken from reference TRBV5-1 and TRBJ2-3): KAGVTQTPRYLIKTRGQQVTLSCSPISGHRSVSWYQQTPGQGLQFLFEYFSETQRNKGNFPGRFSGRQFSNSRSEMNVSTLELGDSALYLCASSTGLAGFTDTQYFGPGTRLTVL.

The CDR3 is CSAPGVAGVETQYF. The CDR3 nucleotides read TGCAGTGCCCCCGGGGTAGCGGGGGTGGAGACCCAGTACTTC. V gene TRBV20-1 combines with J gene TRBJ2-5; 9 positions agree with TRBD2. This CDR3 region has 14 residues. Trimming at V came to 6 bases and at J to 5 bases, leaving 10 bases not matched to a gene. Germline V lookup: CDR1 DFQATT, CDR2 SNEGSKA (reference sequence).

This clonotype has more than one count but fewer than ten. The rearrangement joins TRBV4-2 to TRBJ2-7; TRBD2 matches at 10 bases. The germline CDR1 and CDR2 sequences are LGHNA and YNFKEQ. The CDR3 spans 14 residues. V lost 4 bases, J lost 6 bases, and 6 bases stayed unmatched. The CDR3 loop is CASSPQRTSGEQYF. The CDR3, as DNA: TGTGCCAGCAGCCCCCAGAGGACTAGCGGCGAGCAGTACTTC.

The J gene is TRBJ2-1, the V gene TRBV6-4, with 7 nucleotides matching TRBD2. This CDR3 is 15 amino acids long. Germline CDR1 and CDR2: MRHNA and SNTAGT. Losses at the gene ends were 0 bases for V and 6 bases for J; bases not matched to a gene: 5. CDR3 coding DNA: TGTGCCAGCAGTGACTCACCACTAGCGCTCAATGAGCAGTTCTTC. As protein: CASSDSPLALNEQFF.

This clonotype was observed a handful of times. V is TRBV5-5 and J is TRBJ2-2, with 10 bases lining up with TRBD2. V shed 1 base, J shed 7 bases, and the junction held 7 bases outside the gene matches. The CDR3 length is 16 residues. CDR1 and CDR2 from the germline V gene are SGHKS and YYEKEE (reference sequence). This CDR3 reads CASSLFPSGSSGELFF. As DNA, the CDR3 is TGTGCCAGCAGCTTGTTCCCTAGCGGGAGTAGCGGGGAGCTGTTTTTT.

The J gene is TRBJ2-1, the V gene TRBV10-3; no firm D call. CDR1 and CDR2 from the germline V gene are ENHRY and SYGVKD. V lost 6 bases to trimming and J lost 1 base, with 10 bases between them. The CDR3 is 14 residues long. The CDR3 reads CAIRPELSYNEQFF. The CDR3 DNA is TGTGCCATCAGGCCAGAGCTATCCTACAATGAGCAGTTCTTC.

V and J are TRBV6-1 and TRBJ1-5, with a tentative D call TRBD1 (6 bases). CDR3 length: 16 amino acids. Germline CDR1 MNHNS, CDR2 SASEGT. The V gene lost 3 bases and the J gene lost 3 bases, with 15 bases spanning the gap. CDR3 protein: CASSDLGTGANQPQHF. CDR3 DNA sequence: TGTGCCAGCAGTGACTTAGGGACGGGGGCCAATCAGCCCCAGCATTTT.